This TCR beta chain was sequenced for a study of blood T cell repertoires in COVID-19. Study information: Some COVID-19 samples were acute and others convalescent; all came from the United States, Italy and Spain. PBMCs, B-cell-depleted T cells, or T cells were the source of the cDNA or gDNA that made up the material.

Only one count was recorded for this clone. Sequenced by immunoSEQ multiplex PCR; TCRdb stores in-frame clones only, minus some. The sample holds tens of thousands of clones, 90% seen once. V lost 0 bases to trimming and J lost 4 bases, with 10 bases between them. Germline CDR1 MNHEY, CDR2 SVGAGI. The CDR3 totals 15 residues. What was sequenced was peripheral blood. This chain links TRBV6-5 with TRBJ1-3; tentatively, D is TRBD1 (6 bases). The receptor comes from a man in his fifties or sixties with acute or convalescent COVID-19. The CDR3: CASSYSQGPGNTIYF. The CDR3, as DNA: TGTGCCAGCAGTTACTCACAGGGCCCCGGAAACACCATATATTTT.